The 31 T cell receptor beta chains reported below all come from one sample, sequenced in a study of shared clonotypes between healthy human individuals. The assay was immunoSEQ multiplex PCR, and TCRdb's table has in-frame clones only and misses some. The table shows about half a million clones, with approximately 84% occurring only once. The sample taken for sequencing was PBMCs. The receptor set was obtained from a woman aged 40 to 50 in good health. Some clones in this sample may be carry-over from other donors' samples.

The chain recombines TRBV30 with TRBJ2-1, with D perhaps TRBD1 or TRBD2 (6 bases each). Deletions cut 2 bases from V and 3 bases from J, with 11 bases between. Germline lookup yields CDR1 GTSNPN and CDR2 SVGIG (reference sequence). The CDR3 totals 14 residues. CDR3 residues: CAWSRRGFYNEQFF. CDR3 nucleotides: TGTGCCTGGAGTCGGAGGGGGTTCTACAATGAGCAGTTCTTC.

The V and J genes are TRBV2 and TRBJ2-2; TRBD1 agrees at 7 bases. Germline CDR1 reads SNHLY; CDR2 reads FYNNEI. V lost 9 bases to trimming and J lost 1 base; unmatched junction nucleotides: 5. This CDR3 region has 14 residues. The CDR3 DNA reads TGTGCCAGTGCCGGGACAGTGAACACCGGGGAGCTGTTTTTT. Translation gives CASAGTVNTGELFF.

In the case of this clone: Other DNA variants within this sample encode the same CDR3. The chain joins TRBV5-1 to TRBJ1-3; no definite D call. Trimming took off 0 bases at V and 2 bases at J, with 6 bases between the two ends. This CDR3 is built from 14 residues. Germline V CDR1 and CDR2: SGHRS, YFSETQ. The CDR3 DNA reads TGCGCCAGCAGCTTGGGGGGTCCTGGAAACACCATATATTTT. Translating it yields CASSLGGPGNTIYF.

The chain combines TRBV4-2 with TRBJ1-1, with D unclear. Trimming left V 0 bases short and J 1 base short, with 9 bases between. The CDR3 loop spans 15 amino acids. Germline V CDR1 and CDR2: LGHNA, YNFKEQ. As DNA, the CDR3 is TGTGCCAGCAGCCAAGATTCCGCAGCGAACACTGAAGCTTTCTTT. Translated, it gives CASSQDSAANTEAFF.

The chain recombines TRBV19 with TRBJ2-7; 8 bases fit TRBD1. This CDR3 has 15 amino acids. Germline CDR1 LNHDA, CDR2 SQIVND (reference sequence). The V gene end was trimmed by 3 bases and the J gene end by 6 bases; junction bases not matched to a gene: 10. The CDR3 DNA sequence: TGTGCCAGTAGTATTCTGGACAGGGCCCCAAGCGAGCAGTACTTC. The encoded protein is CASSILDRAPSEQYF.

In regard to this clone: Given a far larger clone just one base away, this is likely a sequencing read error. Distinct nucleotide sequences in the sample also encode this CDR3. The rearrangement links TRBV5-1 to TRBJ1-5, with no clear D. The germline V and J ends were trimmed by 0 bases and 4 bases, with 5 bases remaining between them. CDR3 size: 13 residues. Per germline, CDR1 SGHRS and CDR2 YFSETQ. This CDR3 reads CASSLVGNQPQHF. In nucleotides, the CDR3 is TGCGCCAGCAGCTTGGTGGGGAATCAGCCCCAGCATTTT.

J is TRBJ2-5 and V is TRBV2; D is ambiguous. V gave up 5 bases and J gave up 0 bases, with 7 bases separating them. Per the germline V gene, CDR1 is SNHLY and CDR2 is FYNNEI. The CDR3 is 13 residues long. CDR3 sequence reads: CASSRRNQETQYF. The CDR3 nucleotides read TGTGCCAGCAGTCGCAGGAACCAAGAGACCCAGTACTTC.

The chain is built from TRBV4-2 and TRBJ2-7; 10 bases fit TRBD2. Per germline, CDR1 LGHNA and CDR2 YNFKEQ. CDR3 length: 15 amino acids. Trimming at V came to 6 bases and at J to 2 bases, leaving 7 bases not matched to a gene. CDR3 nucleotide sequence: TGTGCCAGCAGTTTGAAGCGGGAGGGCCCCTACGAGCAGTACTTC. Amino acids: CASSLKREGPYEQYF.

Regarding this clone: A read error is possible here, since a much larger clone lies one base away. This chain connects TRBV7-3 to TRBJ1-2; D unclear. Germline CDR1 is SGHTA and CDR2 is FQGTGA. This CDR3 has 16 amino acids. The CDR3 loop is CASSLTFLDSIYVYTF. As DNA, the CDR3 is TGTGCCAGCAGCTTAACGTTTCTGGATTCGATTTATGTCTACACCTTC.

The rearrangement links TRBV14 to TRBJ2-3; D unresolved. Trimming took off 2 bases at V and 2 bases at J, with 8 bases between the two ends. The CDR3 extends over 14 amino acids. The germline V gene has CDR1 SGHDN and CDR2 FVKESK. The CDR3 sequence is CASSQYAITDTQYF. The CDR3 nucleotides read TGTGCCAGCAGCCAATACGCCATCACAGATACGCAGTATTTT.

The CDR3 is CASSLGQGIVGTEAFF. As DNA, the CDR3 is TGTGCCAGCAGCTTAGGACAGGGAATTGTCGGGACTGAAGCTTTCTTT. The rearrangement uses TRBV7-9 and TRBJ1-1; 7 bases map to TRBD1. The CDR3 contains 16 residues. Losses at the gene ends were 1 base for V and 5 bases for J; bases not matched to a gene: 10. Germline V gene sequence: CDR1 SEHNR, CDR2 FQNEAQ (reference sequence).

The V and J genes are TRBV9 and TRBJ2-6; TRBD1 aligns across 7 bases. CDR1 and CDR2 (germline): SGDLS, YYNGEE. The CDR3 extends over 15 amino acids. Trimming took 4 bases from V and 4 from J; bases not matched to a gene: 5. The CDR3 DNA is TGTGCCAGCAGCCTCACAGGGGACGGGGCCAACGTCCTGACTTTC. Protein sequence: CASSLTGDGANVLTF.

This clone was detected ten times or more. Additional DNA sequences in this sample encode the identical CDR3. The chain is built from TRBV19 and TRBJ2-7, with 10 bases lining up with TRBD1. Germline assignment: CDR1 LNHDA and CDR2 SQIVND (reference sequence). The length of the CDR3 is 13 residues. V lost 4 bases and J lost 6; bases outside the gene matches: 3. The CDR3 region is CASSRQGASEQYF. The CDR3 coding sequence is TGTGCCAGTAGTAGACAGGGGGCAAGCGAGCAGTACTTC.

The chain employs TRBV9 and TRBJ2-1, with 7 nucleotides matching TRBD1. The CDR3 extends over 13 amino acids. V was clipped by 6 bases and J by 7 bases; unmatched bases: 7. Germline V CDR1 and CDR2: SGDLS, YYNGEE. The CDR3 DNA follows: TGTGCCAGCATGGGAAGACAGGGAAATGAGCAGTTCTTC. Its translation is CASMGRQGNEQFF.

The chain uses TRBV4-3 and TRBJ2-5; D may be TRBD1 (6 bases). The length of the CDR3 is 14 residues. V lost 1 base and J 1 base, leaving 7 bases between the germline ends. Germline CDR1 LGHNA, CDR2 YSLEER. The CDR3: CASSQGQVQETQYF. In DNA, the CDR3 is TGCGCCAGCAGCCAAGGACAGGTCCAAGAGACCCAGTACTTC.

Here the CDR3 reads CASSFQVTYEQYF. CDR3 bases: TGTGCCAGCAGCTTTCAGGTTACCTACGAGCAGTACTTC. V and J are TRBV7-6 and TRBJ2-7; D is unresolved. Germline loops: CDR1 SGHVS, CDR2 FNYEAQ. Trimming cost V 3 bases and J 2 bases, with 8 bases left between them. The CDR3 consists of 13 residues.

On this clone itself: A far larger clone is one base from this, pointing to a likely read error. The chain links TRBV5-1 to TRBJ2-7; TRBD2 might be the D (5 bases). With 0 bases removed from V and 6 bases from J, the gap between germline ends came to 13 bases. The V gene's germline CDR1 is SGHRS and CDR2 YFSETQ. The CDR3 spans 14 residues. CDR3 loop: CASSLDGLETEQYF. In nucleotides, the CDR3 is TGCGCCAGCAGCTTGGACGGACTGGAGACCGAGCAGTACTTC.

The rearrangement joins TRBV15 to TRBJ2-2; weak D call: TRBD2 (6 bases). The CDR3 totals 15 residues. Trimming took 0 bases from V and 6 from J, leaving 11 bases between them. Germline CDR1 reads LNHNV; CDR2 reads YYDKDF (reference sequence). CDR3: CATSRERGAAGELFF. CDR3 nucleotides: TGTGCCACCAGCAGAGAGCGGGGCGCTGCCGGGGAGCTGTTTTTT.

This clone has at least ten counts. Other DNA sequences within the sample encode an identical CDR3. The CDR3 region is CAWSAVAGRAYEQYF. CDR3 sequence (DNA): TGTGCCTGGAGTGCGGTAGCGGGAAGGGCCTACGAGCAGTACTTC. This sequence joins TRBV30 and TRBJ2-7; 8 bases match TRBD2. CDR1 is GTSNPN, CDR2 SVGIG, per germline (reference sequence). V lost 1 base and J lost 2; bases outside the gene matches: 7. This CDR3 is built from 15 residues.

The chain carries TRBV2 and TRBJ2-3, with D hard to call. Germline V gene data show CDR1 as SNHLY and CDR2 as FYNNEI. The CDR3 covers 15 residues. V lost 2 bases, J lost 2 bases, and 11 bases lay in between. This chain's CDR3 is CASSERVSFTDTQYF. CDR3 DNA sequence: TGTGCCAGCAGTGAAAGGGTCAGCTTCACAGATACGCAGTATTTT.

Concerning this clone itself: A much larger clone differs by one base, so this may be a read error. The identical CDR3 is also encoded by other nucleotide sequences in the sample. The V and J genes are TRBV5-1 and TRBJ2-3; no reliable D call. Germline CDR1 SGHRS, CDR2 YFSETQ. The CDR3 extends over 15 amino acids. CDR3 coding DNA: TGCGCCAGCAGCTTGGGTGTCAGTTCCACAGATACGCAGTATTTC. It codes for CASSLGVSSTDTQYF.

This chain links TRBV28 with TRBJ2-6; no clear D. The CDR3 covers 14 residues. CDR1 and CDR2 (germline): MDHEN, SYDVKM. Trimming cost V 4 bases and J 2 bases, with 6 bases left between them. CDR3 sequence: CASSSPPGANVLTF. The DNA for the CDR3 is TGTGCCAGCAGTTCCCCTCCTGGGGCCAACGTCCTGACTTTC.

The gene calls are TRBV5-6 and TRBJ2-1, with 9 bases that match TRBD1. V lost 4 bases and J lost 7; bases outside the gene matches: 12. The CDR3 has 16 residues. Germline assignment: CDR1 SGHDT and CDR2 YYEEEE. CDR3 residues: CASSPLGTGTENEQFF. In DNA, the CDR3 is TGTGCCAGCAGCCCACTAGGGACAGGGACAGAAAATGAGCAGTTCTTC.

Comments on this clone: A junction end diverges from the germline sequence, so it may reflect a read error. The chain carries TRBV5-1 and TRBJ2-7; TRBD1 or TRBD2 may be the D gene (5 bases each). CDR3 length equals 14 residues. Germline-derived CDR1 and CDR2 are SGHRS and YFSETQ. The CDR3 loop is CASSRTATAGTPVF. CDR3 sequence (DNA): TGCGCCAGCAGCCGAACCGCGACAGCCGGGACCCCCGTCTTC.

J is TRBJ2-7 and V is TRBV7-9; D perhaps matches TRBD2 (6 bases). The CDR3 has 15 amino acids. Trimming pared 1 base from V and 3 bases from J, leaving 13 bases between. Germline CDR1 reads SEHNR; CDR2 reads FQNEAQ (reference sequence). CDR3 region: CASSLGGGTDYEQYF. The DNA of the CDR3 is TGTGCCAGCAGCTTAGGGGGCGGGACCGACTACGAGCAGTACTTC.

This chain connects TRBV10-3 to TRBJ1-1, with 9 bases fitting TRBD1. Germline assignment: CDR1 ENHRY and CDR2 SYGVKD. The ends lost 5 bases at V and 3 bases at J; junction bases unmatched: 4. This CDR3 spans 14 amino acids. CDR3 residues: CAISTRQGDTEAFF. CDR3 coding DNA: TGTGCCATCAGTACCCGACAGGGGGACACTGAAGCTTTCTTT.

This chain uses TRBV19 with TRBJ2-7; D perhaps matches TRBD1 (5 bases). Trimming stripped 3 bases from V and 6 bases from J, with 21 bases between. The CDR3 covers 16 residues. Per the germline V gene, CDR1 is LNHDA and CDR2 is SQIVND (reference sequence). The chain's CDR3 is CASSISAARAAGEQYF. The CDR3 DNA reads TGTGCCAGTAGTATTTCCGCGGCCAGGGCGGCTGGCGAGCAGTACTTC. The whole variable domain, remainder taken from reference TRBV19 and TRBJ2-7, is DGGITQSPKYLFRKEGQNVTLSCEQNLNHDAMYWYRQDPGQGLRLIYYSQIVNDFQKGDIAEGYSVSREKKESFPLTVTSAQKNPTAFYLCASSISAARAAGEQYFGPGTRLTVT.

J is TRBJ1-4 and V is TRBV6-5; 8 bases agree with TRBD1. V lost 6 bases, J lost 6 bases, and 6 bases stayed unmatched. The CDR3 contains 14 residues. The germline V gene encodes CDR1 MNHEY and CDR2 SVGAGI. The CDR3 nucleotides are TGTGCCAGCAGACCCCTGACAGGGGATGAAAAACTGTTTTTT. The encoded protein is CASRPLTGDEKLFF.

The CDR3 reads CASSLGQGPDTQYF. The DNA for the CDR3 is TGTGCCAGCAGCTTGGGGCAGGGCCCAGATACGCAGTATTTT. The chain carries TRBV11-2 and TRBJ2-3, with D maybe TRBD1 (5 bases). CDR1 and CDR2 from the germline V gene are SGHAT and FQNNGV. The ends were cut back, 3 bases at V and 4 bases at J, with 11 bases in the middle. The CDR3 totals 14 residues.

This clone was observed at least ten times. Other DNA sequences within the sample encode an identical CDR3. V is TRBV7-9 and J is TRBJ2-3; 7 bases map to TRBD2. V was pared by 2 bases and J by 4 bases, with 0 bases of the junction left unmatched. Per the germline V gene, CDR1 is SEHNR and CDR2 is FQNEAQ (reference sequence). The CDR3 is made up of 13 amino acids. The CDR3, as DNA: TGTGCCAGCAGCTTAAGCGGGGCAGATACGCAGTATTTT. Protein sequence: CASSLSGADTQYF.

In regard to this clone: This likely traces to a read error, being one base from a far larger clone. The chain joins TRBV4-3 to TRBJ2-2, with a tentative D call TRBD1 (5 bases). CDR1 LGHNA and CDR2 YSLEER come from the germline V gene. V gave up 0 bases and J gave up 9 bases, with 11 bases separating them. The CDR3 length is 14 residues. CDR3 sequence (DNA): TGCGCCAGCAGCCAAGACTACAGGCCCTGGGAGCTGTTTTTT. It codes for CASSQDYRPWELFF.